Listed below are T cell receptor beta chains from one sample, sequenced in a study of blood T cells in healthy people across ages. TCRdb ran MiXCR on the 5' RACE reads and lists one entry per CDR3 protein. The table has about 2 million distinct CDR3 sequences, roughly 52% seen once; the top ten hold approximately 2.1%. Sequencing input: blood. Source of these receptors: a woman aged 40 to 50 in good health. The CDR3 runs from the conserved cysteine through the conserved F or W. Each record gives: V gene, clone size, D gene, J gene, CDR3 DNA, CDR3 protein. A D gene is named only where the DNA matches it firmly. Only some rows state a clone size, as once, few, many or a class for expanded clones.

TRBV7-2	once	TRBD2	TRBJ2-3	TGTGCCAGCAGCTTAGCTTATAGCGGGGGGACTAGAGATACGCAGTATTTT	CASSLAYSGGTRDTQYF
TRBV20-1	NA	TRBD1	TRBJ1-1	TGCAGTGTGGGGAGGGGGCAGGTTTTGGGCACTGAAGCTTTCTTT	CSVGRGQVLGTEAFF
TRBV20-1	NA	NA	TRBJ2-1	TGCAGTGCTAGACGCGGTGGCGATGAGCAGTTCTTC	CSARRGGDEQFF
TRBV7-2	NA	TRBD1	TRBJ1-4	TGTGCCAGCAGCTCCGGACAGGAGAAACTGTTTTTT	CASSSGQEKLFF
TRBV29-1	NA	TRBD1	TRBJ2-5	TGCAGCGCGACATTTTCCGGGACAGGCGGCCCGGAGACCCAGTACTTC	CSATFSGTGGPETQYF
TRBV7-9	NA	NA	TRBJ2-7	TGTGCCAGCATGGGGGTTGGGGAGCAGTACTTC	CASMGVGEQYF
TRBV7-8	NA	TRBD2	TRBJ2-1	TGTGCCAGCAGCTTAATCCCTAGCGGGTGTTACAATGAGCAGTTCTTC	CASSLIPSGCYNEQFF
TRBV12-3/TRBV12-4	NA	NA	TRBJ1-3	TGTGCCAGCAGTCACGGAAACACCATATATTTT	CASSHGNTIYF
TRBV9	few	NA	TRBJ2-3	TGTGCCAGCAGCGGGTCGATCGGAGATACGCAGTATTTT	CASSGSIGDTQYF
TRBV27	once	TRBD2	TRBJ2-1	TGTGCCAGCAGTTTATTGGCTAGCGGGGGGCTTTACAATGAGCAGTTCTTC	CASSLLASGGLYNEQFF
TRBV20-1	NA	NA	TRBJ1-2	TGCAGTGCTTCTAAGGAGGCAGTGGTCTATGGCTACACCTTC	CSASKEAVVYGYTF
TRBV7-2	few	NA	TRBJ2-1	TGTGCCAGCAGCTCCAGTAGTGGGCACAATGAGCAGTTCTTC	CASSSSSGHNEQFF
TRBV28	NA	NA	TRBJ2-5	TGTGCCAGCAGTCCTCGGGACACCCGTATGACCCAGTACTTC	CASSPRDTRMTQYF
TRBV24-1	NA	TRBD1	TRBJ1-1	TGTGCCACCAGTGACAAACGGACAGGACGAGGCACTGAAGCTTTCTTT	CATSDKRTGRGTEAFF
TRBV4-1	NA	NA	TRBJ1-2	TGCGCCAGCAGCCAGGAGTTCGCCCCGACTAACTATGGCTACACCTTC	CASSQEFAPTNYGYTF